The TCR beta chain under discussion was sequenced for a study of control samples from healthy donors and cancer patients (dated by TCRdb to the early 2020s). V is clipped by 2 bases and J by 0 bases, and the sequence between their germline boundaries is 4 bases long. The germline V gene yields SGHNT for CDR1 and YENEEA for CDR2. There are 13 amino acids in the CDR3, from cysteine to phenylalanine inclusive. The DNA shown is the 39-base CDR3, in frame from base 1. Concerning this clone itself: No antigen is known for it. The record has no base qualities; no much larger clone is one base away.

The library relied on the immunoSEQ multiplex PCR assay. As stored in TCRdb, this immuneACCESS dataset retains in-frame rearrangements with V and J assigned. A fraction of the clones does not appear; measured against another copy, unresolved V genes explain less than half of the discrepancy, and the remainder lacks a known reason. The table for this sample lists around 130,000 clones; 80% to 90% of them were counted only once. Around an eighth of the sample goes to the ten largest clones. This TCR derives from a man younger than 45 in good health. The V and J genes are TRBV11-3 and TRBJ1-1; the D segment cannot be called with confidence. The specimen sequenced was blood. The DNA is as follows: TGTGCCAGCAGCTTACAGATGAACACTGAAGCTTTCTTT. Its translation is CASSLQMNTEAFF.